This T cell receptor (beta chain) derives from a study of control samples from healthy donors and cancer patients. The V gene lost 7 bases and the J gene lost 4 bases, with 14 bases spanning the gap. The CDR3 is 14 residues long. CDR1 and CDR2 from the germline V gene are MDHEN and SYDVKM. Assay: immunoSEQ multiplex PCR; the TCRdb copy retains only in-frame clones and omits some. The sample records over 80,000 clones, just under 85% being singletons. The V gene is TRBV28, the J gene TRBJ1-3; D may be TRBD1 (6 bases). The receptor was derived from a man aged 25-45 years in good health. The sequenced material came from blood. CDR3 amino acids: CASKTGFWGNTIYF. The CDR3 nucleotides are TGTGCCAGCAAAACAGGGTTCTGGGGAAACACCATATATTTT.